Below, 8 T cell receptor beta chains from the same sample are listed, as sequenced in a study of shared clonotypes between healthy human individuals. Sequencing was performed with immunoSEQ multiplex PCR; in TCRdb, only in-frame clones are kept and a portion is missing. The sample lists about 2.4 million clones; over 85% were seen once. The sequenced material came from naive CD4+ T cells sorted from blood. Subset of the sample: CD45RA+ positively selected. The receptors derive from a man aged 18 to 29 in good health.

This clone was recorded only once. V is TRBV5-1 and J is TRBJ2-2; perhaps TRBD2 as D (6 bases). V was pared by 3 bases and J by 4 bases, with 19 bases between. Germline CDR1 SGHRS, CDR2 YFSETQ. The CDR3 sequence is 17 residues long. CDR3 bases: TGCGCCAGCAGCTCACGAAACGGGAGTCGCGGCACCGGGGAGCTGTTTTTT. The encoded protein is CASSSRNGSRGTGELFF. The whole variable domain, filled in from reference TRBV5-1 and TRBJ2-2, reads KAGVTQTPRYLIKTRGQQVTLSCSPISGHRSVSWYQQTPGQGLQFLFEYFSETQRNKGNFPGRFSGRQFSNSRSEMNVSTLELGDSALYLCASSSRNGSRGTGELFFGEGSRLTVL.

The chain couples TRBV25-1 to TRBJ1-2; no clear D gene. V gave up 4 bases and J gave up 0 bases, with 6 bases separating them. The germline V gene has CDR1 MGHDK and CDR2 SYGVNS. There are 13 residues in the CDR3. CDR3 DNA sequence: TGTGCCAGCAGTGCAGTTGCTAACTATGGCTACACCTTC. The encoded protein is CASSAVANYGYTF.

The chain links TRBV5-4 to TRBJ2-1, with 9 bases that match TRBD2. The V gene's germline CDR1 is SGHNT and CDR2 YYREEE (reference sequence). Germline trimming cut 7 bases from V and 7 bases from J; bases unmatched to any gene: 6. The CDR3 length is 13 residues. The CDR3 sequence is CASLDSGRNEQFF. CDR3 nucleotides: TGTGCCAGCCTGGATAGCGGGAGAAATGAGCAGTTCTTC.

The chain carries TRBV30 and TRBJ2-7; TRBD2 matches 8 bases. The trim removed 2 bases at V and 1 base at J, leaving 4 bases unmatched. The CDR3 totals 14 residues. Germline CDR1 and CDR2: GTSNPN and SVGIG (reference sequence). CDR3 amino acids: CAWSKVAGSYEQYF. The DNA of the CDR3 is TGTGCCTGGAGTAAGGTAGCGGGGTCCTACGAGCAGTACTTC.

The CDR3 sequence is CASSLAPQGDQETQYF. CDR3 DNA: TGCGCCAGCAGCTTGGCCCCCCAGGGAGACCAAGAGACCCAGTACTTC. The chain employs TRBV5-1 and TRBJ2-5; D tentatively fits TRBD1 or TRBD2 (5 bases each). This CDR3 has 16 amino acids. The V end lost 0 bases, the J end lost 0 bases, and 12 bases lay between the germline ends. The germline V gene encodes CDR1 SGHRS and CDR2 YFSETQ.

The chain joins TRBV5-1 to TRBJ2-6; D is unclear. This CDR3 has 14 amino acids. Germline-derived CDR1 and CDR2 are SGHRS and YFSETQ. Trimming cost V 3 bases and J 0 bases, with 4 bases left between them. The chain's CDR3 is CASSSYSGANVLTF. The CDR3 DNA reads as TGCGCCAGCAGCTCCTACTCTGGGGCCAACGTCCTGACTTTC.

The CDR3 protein is CASIRTSINYGYTF. DNA for the CDR3: TGTGCCAGTATTAGGACATCAATCAACTATGGCTACACCTTC. The chain links TRBV19 to TRBJ1-2; D may be TRBD1 (5 bases). Germline assignment: CDR1 LNHDA and CDR2 SQIVND (reference sequence). This CDR3 has 14 residues. V lost 7 bases and J lost 2, with 14 bases in between.

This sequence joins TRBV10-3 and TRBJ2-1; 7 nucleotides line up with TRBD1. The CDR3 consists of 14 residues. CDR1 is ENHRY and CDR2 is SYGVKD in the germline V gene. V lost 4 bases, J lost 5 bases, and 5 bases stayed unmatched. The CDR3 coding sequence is TGTGCCATCAGTGGGGGACAGTCTAACAATGAGCAGTTCTTC. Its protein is CAISGGQSNNEQFF.